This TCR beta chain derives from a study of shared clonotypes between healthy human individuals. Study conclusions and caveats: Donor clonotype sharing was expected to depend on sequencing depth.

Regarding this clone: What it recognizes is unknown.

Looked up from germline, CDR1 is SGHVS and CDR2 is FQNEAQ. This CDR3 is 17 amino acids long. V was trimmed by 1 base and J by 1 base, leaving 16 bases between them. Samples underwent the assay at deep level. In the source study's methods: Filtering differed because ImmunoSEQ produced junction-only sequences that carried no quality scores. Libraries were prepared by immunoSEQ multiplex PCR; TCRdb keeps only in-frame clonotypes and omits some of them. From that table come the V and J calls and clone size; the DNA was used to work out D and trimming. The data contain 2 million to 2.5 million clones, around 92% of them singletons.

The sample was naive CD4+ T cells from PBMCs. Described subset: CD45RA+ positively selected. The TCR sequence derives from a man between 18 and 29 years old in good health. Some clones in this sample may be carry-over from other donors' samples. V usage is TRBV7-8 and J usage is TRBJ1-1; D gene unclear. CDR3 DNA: TGTGCCAGCAGCTTAGGGACGGGCGCCAAACCGAACACTGAAGCTTTCTTT. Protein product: CASSLGTGAKPNTEAFF.